This TCR beta chain was profiled in a study of response to subunit inactivated influenza vaccine. TCRdb re-analysed the RT-PCR reads in MiXCR, keeping a single row per CDR3 protein. The sample lists about 700,000 distinct CDR3 sequences, around 14% occurring once. This clonotype has ten or more counts. Antigen specificity is unknown. General study results and limits: T cells newly recruited by each seasonal influenza vaccination are few, the authors suggested.

The CDR3 covers 13 residues. Germline V gives CDR1 SQVTM, CDR2 ANQGSEA. The ends lost 4 bases at V and 4 bases at J; junction bases unmatched: 4. Here the sequenced sample was PBMCs from blood, taken roughly 2 weeks before vaccination. V and J are TRBV29-1 and TRBJ1-1; 9 bases fit TRBD1. This receptor was identified in a man aged 45-60 years who received an inactivated influenza vaccine. This CDR3 is CSVGDRGGTEAFF. The CDR3 DNA reads TGCAGCGTTGGAGACAGGGGGGGCACTGAAGCTTTCTTT.